The entry below gives a single T cell receptor beta chain sequence along with its context. What it binds is unknown. This entry is derived from a study of cytomegalovirus exposure and HLA in healthy donors. Per germline, CDR1 SGDLS and CDR2 YYNGEE. The CDR3 is 14 residues long. With V trimmed by 0 bases and J by 6 bases, 3 bases remained unmatched. Measured with immunoSEQ multiplex PCR; TCRdb has only the in-frame clones, and not every one. The table lists 76,000 or so clones, roughly 94% of them singletons. Notes on the study in general: Most TCR sequences were rare, but some public TCRs occurred in many donors. In vitro, a few CMV-associated chains proved specific for CMV antigens. For cytomegalovirus status, the classifier reportedly gave diagnoses with high specificity and sensitivity. Cytomegalovirus-associated TCR beta chains were listed, numbering more than 150.

The TCR comes from a woman between 18 and 30 years old in good health and CMV-seropositive. What was sequenced was PBMCs. This chain uses TRBV9 with TRBJ2-7; 10 bases are shared with TRBD2. The CDR3 sequence is CASSVASGSFEQYF. Here the CDR3 DNA reads TGTGCCAGCAGCGTAGCTAGCGGGAGTTTCGAGCAGTACTTC.